The entry below gives a single T cell receptor beta chain sequence along with its context. Antigen: not known. The entry originates in a study of CD8 T cells in Susac syndrome. Study results and limitations: The study conceded that its TCR sequencing and HLA analysis involved relatively few individuals.

An input of about 0.5 to 1 ug of RNA was subjected to reverse transcription using random hexamers. With immunoSEQ multiplex PCR, TCR beta CDR3 was amplified across 54 Vbeta and 13 Jbeta. TCRdb processed the immunoSEQ multiplex PCR reads anew with MiXCR; each CDR3 protein has one entry. The data contain hundreds of thousands of distinct CDR3 sequences, 85% of them seen just once; the ten biggest clones take up about 0.11%. Through negative isolation, CD4+ and CD8+ T cells were obtained, while TEMRA cells were enriched using FACS. Germline assignment: CDR1 DFQATT and CDR2 SNEGSKA (reference sequence). The CDR3 runs 14 residues. V was shortened by 0 bases and J by 2 bases, with 11 bases between the two germline ends.

Material: CD8+ T cells from PBMCs. The V and J genes are TRBV20-1 and TRBJ2-7; no definite D call. This clonotype was obtained from a human donor with multiple sclerosis. CDR3 region: CSARDTYRTYEQYF. Here the CDR3 DNA reads TGCAGTGCTAGAGATACTTACCGAACCTACGAGCAGTACTTC.